This T cell receptor (beta chain) was recovered during a study of technical replicates of blood from a few donors. Libraries were prepared by immunoSEQ multiplex PCR; TCRdb keeps only in-frame clonotypes and omits some of them. This sample yields 84,000 or so clones, of which 93% are seen a single time; roughly 0.23% belongs to the top ten. This clone was seen more than once but under ten times. This CDR3 is built from 15 residues. V was trimmed by 3 bases and J by 3 bases, leaving 12 bases between them. Germline CDR1 reads SNHLY; CDR2 reads FYNNEI. Material for sequencing was T cells isolated from PBMCs. The chain uses TRBV2 and TRBJ2-4, with D possibly matching TRBD1 (6 bases). The TCR was taken from a human donor in good health. CDR3 sequence: CASSDRGPSKNIQYF. For the CDR3, the DNA is TGTGCCAGCAGTGACAGGGGTCCCAGCAAAAACATTCAGTACTTC.